The rows below give T cell receptor beta chains drawn from one sample of a study of OX40 agonist ivuxolimab in advanced cancers. Produced via immunoSEQ multiplex PCR; TCRdb's table is partial and in-frame only. The sample records 55,000 or so clones, about 86% being singletons. Sequencing was performed on CD4+ or CD8+ T cells sorted from blood, taken in a trial of the OX40 agonist ivuxolimab. These receptors were obtained from an adult with an advanced solid tumor such as melanoma, head and neck, liver or kidney cancer. Each CDR3 is given with its conserved first and last residue. D genes are given only for firm matches. Expanded clones get a size class; other rows say once, few or many, or leave the size out.

v_call,clone_size,d_call,j_call,cdr3_aa,cdr3_nt
TRBV7-2,.,TRBD2,TRBJ2-1,CASSPPGGVRYNEQFF,TGTGCCAGCAGTCCCCCTGGGGGGGTACGGTACAATGAGCAGTTCTTC
TRBV7-8,.,.,TRBJ2-6,CASSLAIGANVLTF,TGTGCCAGCAGCTTAGCGATTGGGGCCAACGTCCTGACTTTC
TRBV6-6,.,.,TRBJ1-5,CASKLAIQSNQPQHF,TGTGCCAGCAAGCTAGCTATCCAAAGCAATCAGCCCCAGCATTTT
TRBV7-9,.,.,TRBJ2-2,CASSLEQGGTGELFF,TGTGCCAGCAGCTTAGAACAGGGTGGCACCGGGGAGCTGTTTTTT
TRBV15,.,TRBD1,TRBJ2-7,CATRAFGTGLREQYF,TGTGCCACCAGGGCTTTCGGGACAGGGCTGAGGGAGCAGTACTTC
TRBV28,.,.,TRBJ1-5,CASSRRNQPQHF,TGTGCCAGCAGTCGTCGCAATCAGCCCCAGCATTTT
TRBV30,.,.,TRBJ2-2,CAWSALWAGELFF,TGTGCCTGGAGTGCGCTTTGGGCCGGGGAGCTGTTTTTT
TRBV18,.,.,TRBJ2-2,CASSPSREELFF,TGTGCCAGCTCACCGTCGAGAGAGGAGCTGTTTTTT
TRBV5-1,.,TRBD2,TRBJ2-7,CASSFGLAGVSYEQYF,TGCGCCAGCAGCTTCGGACTAGCGGGAGTCTCCTACGAGCAGTACTTC
TRBV4-2,.,.,TRBJ1-2,CASSQDAGRTRGGYTF,TGTGCCAGCAGCCAAGATGCGGGACGGACACGGGGGGGCTACACCTTC
TRBV11-1,.,TRBD1,TRBJ2-5,CASSFRQGVGETQYF,TGTGCCAGCAGCTTCCGACAGGGGGTGGGAGAGACCCAGTACTTC
TRBV5-4,.,.,TRBJ1-1,CASRPEAGVNTEAFF,TGTGCCAGCAGGCCGGAGGCAGGAGTGAACACTGAAGCTTTCTTT
TRBV7-8,.,.,TRBJ1-1,CASSRTLNTEAFF,TGTGCCAGCAGCCGAACCCTGAACACTGAAGCTTTCTTT
TRBV5-5,few,.,TRBJ2-7,CASSLGDSYPYEQYF,TGTGCCAGCAGCTTGGGCGACAGCTATCCCTACGAGCAGTACTTC
TRBV18,.,.,TRBJ1-5,CASSGGGNQPQHF,TGTGCCAGCTCGGGGGGGGGCAATCAGCCCCAGCATTTT
TRBV28,.,TRBD1,TRBJ2-7,CASTSTGTGTYEQYF,TGTGCCAGCACTTCCACCGGGACAGGGACTTACGAGCAGTACTTC
TRBV10-3,.,TRBD1,TRBJ2-5,CAIRPGQGQETQYF,TGTGCCATCAGGCCGGGACAGGGTCAAGAGACCCAGTACTTC
TRBV7-2,.,.,TRBJ2-1,CASSQGGSYNEQFF,TGTGCCAGCAGCCAAGGAGGGTCCTACAATGAGCAGTTCTTC
TRBV5-4,.,.,TRBJ2-7,CASSLAGETYEQYF,TGTGCCAGCAGCTTGGCTGGGGAAACCTACGAGCAGTACTTC
TRBV4-2,.,.,TRBJ1-4,CASSGDGATNEKLFF,TGTGCCAGCAGCGGGGACGGGGCAACTAATGAAAAACTGTTTTTT
TRBV18,.,TRBD2,TRBJ2-5,CASSPGLAEKETQYF,TGTGCCAGCTCACCGGGACTAGCGGAAAAAGAGACCCAGTACTTC
TRBV6-6,.,.,TRBJ2-5,CASSYRAGSGTQYF,TGTGCCAGCAGTTACAGGGCAGGGTCGGGGACCCAGTACTTC